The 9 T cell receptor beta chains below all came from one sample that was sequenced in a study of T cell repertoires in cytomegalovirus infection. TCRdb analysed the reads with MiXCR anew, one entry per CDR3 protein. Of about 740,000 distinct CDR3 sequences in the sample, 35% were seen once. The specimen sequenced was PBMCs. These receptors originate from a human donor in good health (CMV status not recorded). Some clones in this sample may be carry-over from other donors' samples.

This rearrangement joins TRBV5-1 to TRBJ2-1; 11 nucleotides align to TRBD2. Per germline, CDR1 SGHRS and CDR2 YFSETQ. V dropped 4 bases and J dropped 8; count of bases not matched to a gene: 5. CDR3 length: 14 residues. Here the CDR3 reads CASSQGTSGDEQFF. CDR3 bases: TGCGCCAGCAGCCAAGGGACTAGCGGTGATGAGCAGTTCTTC.

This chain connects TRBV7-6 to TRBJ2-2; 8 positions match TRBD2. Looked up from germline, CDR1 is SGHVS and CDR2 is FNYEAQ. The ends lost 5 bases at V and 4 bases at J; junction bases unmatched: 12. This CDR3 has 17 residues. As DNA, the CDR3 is TGTGCCAGCAGCCCCAGACCCGGGGGGGAAGGCACCGGGGAGCTGTTTTTT. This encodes CASSPRPGGEGTGELFF.

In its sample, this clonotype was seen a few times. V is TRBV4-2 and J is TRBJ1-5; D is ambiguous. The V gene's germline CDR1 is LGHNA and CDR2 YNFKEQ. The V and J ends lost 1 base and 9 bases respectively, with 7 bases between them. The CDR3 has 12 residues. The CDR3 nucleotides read TGTGCCAGCAGCCAAGCGGGAGCGCCCCAGCATTTT. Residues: CASSQAGAPQHF.

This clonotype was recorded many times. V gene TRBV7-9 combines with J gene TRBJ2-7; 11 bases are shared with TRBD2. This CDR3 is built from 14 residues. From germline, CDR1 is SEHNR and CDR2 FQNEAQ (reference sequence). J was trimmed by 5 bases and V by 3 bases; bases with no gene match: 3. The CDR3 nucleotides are TGTGCCAGCAGCTTGGGGGGACTAGCGGACGAGCAGTACTTC. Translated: CASSLGGLADEQYF. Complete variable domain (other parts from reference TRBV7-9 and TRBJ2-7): DTGVSQNPRHKITKRGQNVTFRCDPISEHNRLYWYRQTLGQGPEFLTYFQNEAQLEKSRLLSDRFSAERPKGSFSTLEIQRTEQGDSAMYLCASSLGGLADEQYFGPGTRLTVT.

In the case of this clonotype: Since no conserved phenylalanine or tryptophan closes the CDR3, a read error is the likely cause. CDR3 in DNA: TGTGCCAGCAGCTTAGGTACAGGGCCGCAGTTCTTA. Its protein is CASSLGTGPQFL. This chain links TRBV7-9 with TRBJ2-1, with D perhaps TRBD1 (6 bases). This CDR3 has 12 amino acids. Trimming left V 1 base short and J 12 bases short, with 10 bases between. CDR1 SEHNR and CDR2 FQNEAQ come from the germline V gene (reference sequence).

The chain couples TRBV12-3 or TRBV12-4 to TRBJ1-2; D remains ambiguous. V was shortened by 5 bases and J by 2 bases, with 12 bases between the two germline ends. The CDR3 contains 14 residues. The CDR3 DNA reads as TGTGCCAGCAGTCTCCAAGTCGTGAACTATGGCTACACCTTC. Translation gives CASSLQVVNYGYTF.

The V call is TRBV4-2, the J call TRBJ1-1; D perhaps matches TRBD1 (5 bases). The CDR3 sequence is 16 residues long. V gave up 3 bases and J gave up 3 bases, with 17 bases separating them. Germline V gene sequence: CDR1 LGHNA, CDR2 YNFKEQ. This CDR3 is CASSQELGLEDTEAFF. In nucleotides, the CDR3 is TGTGCCAGCAGCCAGGAGCTGGGGCTCGAGGACACTGAAGCTTTCTTT.

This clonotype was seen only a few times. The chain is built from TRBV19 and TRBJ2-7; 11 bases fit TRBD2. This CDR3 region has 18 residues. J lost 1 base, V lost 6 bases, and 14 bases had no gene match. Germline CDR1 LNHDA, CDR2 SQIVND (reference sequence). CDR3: CASSLSGLADHYSYEQYF. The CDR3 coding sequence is TGTGCCAGTAGCCTCTCGGGACTAGCGGACCACTATTCCTACGAGCAGTACTTC. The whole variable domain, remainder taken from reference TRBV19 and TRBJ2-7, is DGGITQSPKYLFRKEGQNVTLSCEQNLNHDAMYWYRQDPGQGLRLIYYSQIVNDFQKGDIAEGYSVSREKKESFPLTVTSAQKNPTAFYLCASSLSGLADHYSYEQYFGPGTRLTVT.

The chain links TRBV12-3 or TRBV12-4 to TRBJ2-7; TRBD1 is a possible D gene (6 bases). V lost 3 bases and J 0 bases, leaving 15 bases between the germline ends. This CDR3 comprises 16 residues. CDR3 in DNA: TGTGCCAGCAGTTTTGATGGGGGCGGACGCTCCTACGAGCAGTACTTC. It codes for CASSFDGGGRSYEQYF.